Below are 20 T cell receptor beta chains sequenced from a single sample in a study of blood T cells in healthy people across ages. It was with a sample-barcoded 5' primer and a J-beta primer mix that a second PCR of about 6 to 11 cycles was run. TCRdb re-analysed the 5' RACE reads in MiXCR, keeping a single row per CDR3 protein. Among roughly 1.4 million distinct CDR3 sequences listed, roughly 64% were seen once. Sequencing was carried out using blood. Receptors were obtained from a young man in good health.

This sequence joins TRBV4-1 and TRBJ1-6; D not certain. The V and J ends lost 0 bases and 0 bases respectively, with 12 bases between them. This CDR3 is built from 18 residues. Germline V gives CDR1 MGHRA, CDR2 YSYEKL. The CDR3 sequence: CASSQEGFRSSYNSPLHF. CDR3 DNA sequence: TGCGCCAGCAGCCAAGAGGGGTTCAGGAGCTCCTATAATTCACCCCTCCACTTT.

The chain combines TRBV5-1 with TRBJ2-7, with 8 bases that match TRBD2. This CDR3 contains 16 residues. The V gene end was trimmed by 0 bases and the J gene end by 2 bases; junction bases not matched to a gene: 7. CDR1 and CDR2 (germline): SGHRS, YFSETQ. The CDR3 here is CASSLDPGRGAYEQYF. In DNA, the CDR3 is TGCGCCAGCAGCTTGGATCCGGGGCGGGGGGCCTACGAGCAGTACTTC.

There are a few counts of this clonotype. The chain carries TRBV20-1 and TRBJ1-1, with D maybe TRBD1 (5 bases). The CDR3 is 11 residues long. V was shortened by 0 bases and J by 12 bases, with 11 bases between the two germline ends. Per germline, CDR1 DFQATT and CDR2 SNEGSKA (reference sequence). The CDR3 region is CSARESRQPFF. The CDR3, as DNA: TGCAGTGCTAGAGAGTCCCGACAGCCTTTCTTT.

The chain couples TRBV12-3 or TRBV12-4 to TRBJ2-1; 8 nucleotides match TRBD2. The CDR3 is made up of 14 amino acids. The ends lost 3 bases at V and 8 bases at J; junction bases unmatched: 6. CDR3 DNA: TGTGCCAGCAGTTTCGCGGGAGGAGGAGATGAGCAGTTCTTC. As protein: CASSFAGGGDEQFF.

This clonotype was seen a handful of times. The V call is TRBV29-1, the J call TRBJ2-7; D gene unclear. Germline lookup yields CDR1 SQVTM and CDR2 ANQGSEA. The V end lost 7 bases, the J end lost 4 bases, and 8 bases lay between the germline ends. The CDR3 is made up of 10 amino acids. This chain's CDR3 is CSDCRYEQYF. The CDR3 nucleotides read TGCAGCGACTGTAGATACGAGCAGTACTTC.

The chain joins TRBV4-1 to TRBJ1-3; the D gene is possibly TRBD1 (5 bases). The CDR3 has 14 amino acids. V was shortened by 4 bases and J by 4 bases, with 11 bases between the two germline ends. CDR1 MGHRA and CDR2 YSYEKL come from the germline V gene. In DNA form, the CDR3 reads TGCGCCAGCAGCCTTCCTGGGGGAGGAAACACCATATATTTT. It codes for CASSLPGGGNTIYF.

The V gene is TRBV3-1, the J gene TRBJ2-5, with 8 bases that match TRBD1. With 5 bases clipped from V and 2 bases from J, the junction kept 7 bases outside the gene matches. Germline loops: CDR1 LGHDT, CDR2 YNNKEL (reference sequence). The CDR3 is made up of 15 amino acids. The CDR3 protein is CASSYRTGNQETQYF. The CDR3 DNA reads TGTGCCAGCAGCTACCGGACAGGGAATCAAGAGACCCAGTACTTC.

The rearrangement uses TRBV20-1 and TRBJ2-5; TRBD1 might be the D (6 bases). The end of the DNA fits TRBJ2-7 better, so the J call may be wrong. The CDR3 is made up of 14 amino acids. The germline CDR1 and CDR2 sequences are DFQATT and SNEGSKA (reference sequence). DNA for the CDR3: TGCAGTGCGGCCCGGACAGATCCAGACTACGAGCAGTACTTC. Protein sequence: CSAARTDPDYEQYF.

This chain joins TRBV7-9 and TRBJ2-1; D is perhaps TRBD1 (6 bases). Germline CDR1 is SEHNR and CDR2 is FQNEAQ (reference sequence). The CDR3 covers 13 residues. V shed 6 bases and J shed 8 bases, with 14 bases lying between them. CDR3 in amino acids: CASRASGDDEQFF. CDR3 in DNA: TGTGCCAGCAGAGCCTCAGGGGACGATGAGCAGTTCTTC.

This clonotype was seen only a few times. The chain is built from TRBV20-1 and TRBJ2-7, with D maybe TRBD2 (6 bases). CDR1 DFQATT and CDR2 SNEGSKA come from the germline V gene (reference sequence). The germline V and J ends were trimmed by 3 bases and 2 bases, with 11 bases remaining between them. The CDR3 spans 13 residues. The chain's CDR3 is CSARGGSPYEQYF. In nucleotides, the CDR3 is TGCAGTGCTAGGGGGGGTTCCCCCTACGAGCAGTACTTC.

This chain joins TRBV6-4 and TRBJ2-1; D is possibly TRBD2 (5 bases). The germline V gene has CDR1 MRHNA and CDR2 SNTAGT. The CDR3 totals 13 residues. V was clipped by 6 bases and J by 6 bases, with 12 bases between them. CDR3 sequence (DNA): TGTGCCAGCAGCCTGACCACTAGCAATGAGCAGTTCTTC. Protein sequence: CASSLTTSNEQFF.

The chain joins TRBV4-1 to TRBJ1-4, with D unresolved. Germline V gene data show CDR1 as MGHRA and CDR2 as YSYEKL. Trimming took 1 base from V and 0 from J, leaving 6 bases between them. CDR3 size: 15 residues. CDR3 sequence (DNA): TGCGCCAGCAGCCAAGGCAGAACAACTAATGAAAAACTGTTTTTT. This gives the protein CASSQGRTTNEKLFF.

The chain carries TRBV9 and TRBJ2-4; D not certain. The J call may not be correct, given that the DNA end is closer to TRBJ2-7. The CDR3 consists of 14 residues. The germline gives CDR1 SGDLS, CDR2 YYNGEE. CDR3 DNA: TGTGCCAGCAGCGTGCAGCCCAGTACTGGCGAGCAGTACTTC. Protein: CASSVQPSTGEQYF.

The chain links TRBV5-8 to TRBJ2-1, with D perhaps matching TRBD2 (6 bases). The V end was cut by 4 bases, the J end by 4 bases, with 12 bases between. From germline, CDR1 is SGHTS and CDR2 YDEGEE. The CDR3 length is 14 residues. CDR3 sequence reads: CASSALAEYNEQFF. CDR3 in DNA: TGTGCCAGCAGCGCGTTAGCGGAGTACAATGAGCAGTTCTTC. Complete variable domain (other parts from reference TRBV5-8 and TRBJ2-1): EAGVTQSPTHLIKTRGQQATLRCSPISGHTSVYWYQQALGLGLQFLLWYDEGEERNRGNFPPRFSGRQFPNYSSELNVNALELEDSALYLCASSALAEYNEQFFGPGTRLTVL.

The chain joins TRBV10-3 to TRBJ2-1, with D uncertain. The CDR3 loop spans 13 amino acids. The germline CDR1 and CDR2 sequences are ENHRY and SYGVKD. The germline V and J ends were trimmed by 8 bases and 0 bases, with 8 bases remaining between them. The DNA for the CDR3 is TGTGCCATCCGCCCGACCTCCTACAATGAGCAGTTCTTC. Encoded protein: CAIRPTSYNEQFF.

The chain links TRBV29-1 to TRBJ1-1; tentatively, D is TRBD1 (5 bases). The CDR3 loop spans 11 amino acids. The germline gives CDR1 SQVTM, CDR2 ANQGSEA. V gave up 8 bases and J gave up 6 bases, with 13 bases separating them. CDR3 protein: CSSLGTSEAFF. CDR3 DNA sequence: TGCAGCTCTCTAGGGACTTCTGAAGCTTTCTTT. Looking up the rest from reference TRBV29-1 and TRBJ1-1 gives the full variable domain: SAVISQKPSRDICQRGTSLTIQCQVDSQVTMMFWYRQQPGQSLTLIATANQGSEATYESGFVIDKFPISRPNLTFSTLTVSNMSPEDSSIYLCSSLGTSEAFFGQGTRLTVV.

There are a few counts of this clonotype. The chain joins TRBV9 to TRBJ2-3; 7 nucleotides align to TRBD1. CDR3 length equals 15 residues. Germline lookup yields CDR1 SGDLS and CDR2 YYNGEE. Losses at the gene ends were 5 bases for V and 3 bases for J; bases not matched to a gene: 9. This chain's CDR3 is CASSKDRGPTDTQYF. The CDR3, as DNA: TGTGCCAGCAGTAAAGATAGGGGGCCAACAGATACGCAGTATTTT.

This clonotype was detected only a few times. This chain uses TRBV5-1 with TRBJ2-7; TRBD1 agrees at 7 bases. CDR1 is SGHRS and CDR2 is YFSETQ in the germline V gene. The CDR3 has 15 amino acids. J lost 0 bases, V lost 4 bases, and 7 bases had no gene match. This CDR3 is CASSMGQTISYEQYF. In DNA, the CDR3 is TGCGCCAGCAGCATGGGACAGACTATCTCCTACGAGCAGTACTTC. The full variable domain, completed using reference TRBV5-1 and TRBJ2-7, is KAGVTQTPRYLIKTRGQQVTLSCSPISGHRSVSWYQQTPGQGLQFLFEYFSETQRNKGNFPGRFSGRQFSNSRSEMNVSTLELGDSALYLCASSMGQTISYEQYFGPGTRLTVT.

V usage is TRBV2 and J usage is TRBJ2-2; no reliable D call. CDR1 and CDR2 (germline): SNHLY, FYNNEI. The CDR3 has 14 residues. V lost 8 bases and J 1 base, leaving 11 bases between the germline ends. The CDR3 protein is CASPRAENTGELFF. In DNA form, the CDR3 reads TGTGCCAGCCCCCGGGCCGAGAACACCGGGGAGCTGTTTTTT. Using reference TRBV2 and TRBJ2-2 for the parts outside the CDR3, the full variable domain is EPEVTQTPSHQVTQMGQEVILRCVPISNHLYFYWYRQILGQKVEFLVSFYNNEISEKSEIFDDQFSVERPDGSNFTLKIRSTKLEDSAMYFCASPRAENTGELFFGEGSRLTVL.

This clonotype was found a few times. The rearrangement joins TRBV20-1 to TRBJ1-1; D is unclear. The CDR3 length is 10 residues. V lost 6 bases and J 4 bases, leaving 6 bases between the germline ends. Germline CDR1 reads DFQATT; CDR2 reads SNEGSKA (reference sequence). In nucleotides, the CDR3 is TGCAGTGCCAGGTTCACTGAAGCTTTCTTT. Its protein product is CSARFTEAFF.